The clone carrying this T cell receptor beta chain was detected many times. Its matching antigen is unknown. With a duration under 3 months, ophthalmopathy in the donors showed moderate-to-severe activity, CAS ≥3 and NOSPECS ≥4. The entry originates in a study of Graves' ophthalmopathy and Graves' hyperthyroidism. Findings of the study overall: This model predicted ophthalmopathy progression (sensitivity around 70%, specificity 72.22%).

As the template, RNA transcripts were used to amplify TCR beta CDR3 regions. The library came from an HTBI-primed first-round RT-PCR and a second-round multiplex PCR. Each CDR3 protein is one row after TCRdb ran MiXCR on the multiplex PCR reads. The profile shows approximately 700,000 distinct CDR3 sequences, 40% of them singletons. Trimming took off 5 bases at V and 1 base at J, with 14 bases between the two ends. The CDR3 is made up of 15 amino acids. Germline CDR1 is SEHNR and CDR2 is FQNEAQ (reference sequence). Sequences were obtained from peripheral blood. The sequence was obtained from an adult man with Graves' ophthalmopathy. This chain joins TRBV7-9 and TRBJ1-1, with D unresolved. CDR3: CASSPEQTKNTEAFF. In DNA, the CDR3 is TGTGCCAGCAGCCCTGAACAGACGAAGAACACTGAAGCTTTCTTT. Full variable domain (rest looked up from reference TRBV7-9 and TRBJ1-1): DTGVSQNPRHKITKRGQNVTFRCDPISEHNRLYWYRQTLGQGPEFLTYFQNEAQLEKSRLLSDRFSAERPKGSFSTLEIQRTEQGDSAMYLCASSPEQTKNTEAFFGQGTRLTVV.